Listed below are T cell receptor beta chains from one sample, sequenced in a study of OX40 agonist ivuxolimab in advanced cancers. Repertoires were generated with immunoSEQ multiplex PCR, while TCRdb's copy carries only in-frame clones and drops some. The sample lists about 76,000 clones; about 85% were seen once. Sequences were derived from CD4+ or CD8+ T cells sorted from blood, sampled in a trial of the OX40 agonist ivuxolimab. The receptors derive from an adult with an advanced solid tumor such as melanoma, head and neck, liver or kidney cancer. The CDR3 runs from the conserved cysteine through the conserved F or W. The D gene is left open where the match is weak. Only part of the rows carry a size: once, few, many, or a class if the clone is expanded.

v_call: TRBV7-2
j_call: TRBJ2-5
clone_size: .
d_call: .
cdr3_aa: CASSLGSPQETQYF
cdr3_nt: TGTGCCAGCAGCTTAGGGTCACCTCAAGAGACCCAGTACTTC

v_call: TRBV5-1
j_call: TRBJ1-1
clone_size: .
d_call: .
cdr3_aa: CASSLNTEAFF
cdr3_nt: TGCGCCAGCAGCTTGAACACTGAAGCTTTCTTT

v_call: TRBV11-2
j_call: TRBJ1-1
clone_size: .
d_call: .
cdr3_aa: CASSLDPGTTEAFF
cdr3_nt: TGTGCCAGCAGCTTAGATCCGGGAACGACGGAAGCTTTCTTT

v_call: TRBV19
j_call: TRBJ1-2
clone_size: .
d_call: TRBD1
cdr3_aa: CATDDPGQGNYGYTF
cdr3_nt: TGCGCCACTGACGATCCGGGACAGGGCAACTATGGCTACACCTTC

v_call: TRBV27
j_call: TRBJ2-7
clone_size: .
d_call: TRBD1
cdr3_aa: CASRRPGTGGYEQYF
cdr3_nt: TGTGCCAGCAGGAGACCCGGGACAGGGGGCTACGAGCAGTACTTC

v_call: TRBV6-5
j_call: TRBJ1-5
clone_size: .
d_call: .
cdr3_aa: CASSYSTGNQPQHF
cdr3_nt: TGTGCCAGCAGTTACTCGACAGGCAATCAGCCCCAGCATTTT

v_call: TRBV6-5
j_call: TRBJ2-3
clone_size: .
d_call: .
cdr3_aa: CASSSPGAQYF
cdr3_nt: TGTGCCAGCAGTTCCCCAGGGGCGCAGTATTTT

v_call: TRBV11-2
j_call: TRBJ1-5
clone_size: .
d_call: .
cdr3_aa: CASSLVGGQPQHF
cdr3_nt: TGTGCCAGCAGCTTGGTTGGGGGCCAGCCCCAGCATTTT

v_call: TRBV5-1
j_call: TRBJ2-5
clone_size: .
d_call: TRBD1
cdr3_aa: CASSLEPDRGKETQYF
cdr3_nt: TGCGCCAGCAGCTTGGAACCGGACAGGGGGAAAGAGACCCAGTACTTC

v_call: TRBV18
j_call: TRBJ1-3
clone_size: .
d_call: TRBD1
cdr3_aa: CASSPIWRDRPSGNTIYF
cdr3_nt: TGTGCCAGCTCACCGATCTGGCGGGACAGACCCTCTGGAAACACCATATATTTT

v_call: TRBV6-5
j_call: TRBJ2-7
clone_size: .
d_call: TRBD2
cdr3_aa: CASSYTLTILAGNNF
cdr3_nt: TGTGCCAGCAGTTACACCCTAACCATACTAGCGGGTAACAACTTC

v_call: TRBV7-2
j_call: TRBJ1-2
clone_size: once
d_call: TRBD1
cdr3_aa: CASSAQPGGGGYTF
cdr3_nt: TGTGCCAGCAGCGCACAACCAGGGGGCGGTGGCTACACCTTC

v_call: TRBV30
j_call: TRBJ1-2
clone_size: once
d_call: .
cdr3_aa: CAWNRPFGQSRDYGYTF
cdr3_nt: TGTGCCTGGAATCGCCCATTTGGGCAGTCAAGAGACTATGGCTACACCTTC

v_call: TRBV9
j_call: TRBJ1-2
clone_size: few
d_call: .
cdr3_aa: CASSVDSNYGYTF
cdr3_nt: TGTGCCAGCAGCGTGGACAGTAACTATGGCTACACCTTC

v_call: TRBV6-4
j_call: TRBJ2-3
clone_size: .
d_call: .
cdr3_aa: CASRAWGQSTDTQYF
cdr3_nt: TGTGCCAGCCGAGCTTGGGGGCAGAGCACAGATACGCAGTATTTT

v_call: TRBV11-2
j_call: TRBJ1-1
clone_size: once
d_call: .
cdr3_aa: CASSLGWAVAGEGGTEAFF
cdr3_nt: TGTGCCAGCAGCTTAGGCTGGGCTGTAGCTGGGGAGGGGGGCACTGAAGCTTTCTTT

v_call: TRBV7-2
j_call: TRBJ1-2
clone_size: .
d_call: TRBD1
cdr3_aa: CASSLGQGEGGYTF
cdr3_nt: TGTGCCAGCAGCTTAGGACAGGGGGAAGGAGGCTACACCTTC

v_call: TRBV2
j_call: TRBJ2-3
clone_size: .
d_call: TRBD2
cdr3_aa: CARAAGRLTDTQYF
cdr3_nt: TGTGCCAGGGCGGCCGGGAGGCTTACAGATACGCAGTATTTT

v_call: TRBV18
j_call: TRBJ2-7
clone_size: .
d_call: .
cdr3_aa: CASSPNLGVQYF
cdr3_nt: TGTGCCAGCTCACCAAATTTGGGGGTGCAGTACTTC

v_call: TRBV19
j_call: TRBJ1-4
clone_size: .
d_call: .
cdr3_aa: CASTSGAATNEKLFF
cdr3_nt: TGTGCCAGTACCTCAGGGGCAGCAACTAATGAAAAACTGTTTTTT

v_call: TRBV11-2
j_call: TRBJ2-2
clone_size: .
d_call: TRBD2
cdr3_aa: CASSHALRGVSGGELFF
cdr3_nt: TGTGCCAGCAGCCATGCATTGCGGGGGGTTTCTGGCGGGGAGCTGTTTTTT

v_call: TRBV5-5
j_call: TRBJ1-5
clone_size: .
d_call: TRBD1
cdr3_aa: CASSLTPGQRSNQPQHF
cdr3_nt: TGTGCCAGCAGCTTAACACCGGGACAGAGATCCAATCAGCCCCAGCATTTT

v_call: TRBV6-1
j_call: TRBJ1-1
clone_size: once
d_call: .
cdr3_aa: CASSEEAGVGTEAFF
cdr3_nt: TGTGCCAGCAGTGAAGAGGCAGGGGTAGGGACTGAAGCTTTCTTT

v_call: TRBV15
j_call: TRBJ2-2
clone_size: .
d_call: TRBD2
cdr3_aa: CATRWAGVSGELFF
cdr3_nt: TGTGCCACCAGATGGGCGGGAGTGTCCGGGGAGCTGTTTTTT

v_call: TRBV19
j_call: TRBJ2-7
clone_size: .
d_call: .
cdr3_aa: CASSTWGEQYF
cdr3_nt: TGTGCCAGTAGTACCTGGGGCGAGCAGTACTTC

v_call: TRBV27
j_call: TRBJ1-4
clone_size: .
d_call: TRBD1
cdr3_aa: CASSLEQGARKLFF
cdr3_nt: TGTGCCAGCAGTTTAGAGCAGGGGGCGCGGAAACTGTTTTTT

v_call: TRBV6-5
j_call: TRBJ2-5
clone_size: .
d_call: .
cdr3_aa: CASSYGGETQYF
cdr3_nt: TGTGCCAGCAGTTACGGGGGGGAGACCCAGTACTTC

v_call: TRBV9
j_call: TRBJ1-5
clone_size: few
d_call: .
cdr3_aa: CASSVSSNQPQHF
cdr3_nt: TGTGCCAGCAGCGTGTCTAGCAATCAGCCCCAGCATTTT

v_call: TRBV6-5
j_call: TRBJ1-2
clone_size: .
d_call: TRBD1
cdr3_aa: CASRDAGQGVTF
cdr3_nt: TGTGCCAGCAGGGACGCTGGACAGGGCGTAACCTTC

v_call: TRBV29-1
j_call: TRBJ2-2
clone_size: medium-sized
d_call: TRBD1
cdr3_aa: CSVAGGTGELFF
cdr3_nt: TGCAGCGTTGCAGGGGGCACCGGGGAGCTGTTTTTT

v_call: TRBV21-1
j_call: TRBJ2-2
clone_size: .
d_call: .
cdr3_aa: CASSHQGLDTGELFF
cdr3_nt: TGTGCCAGCAGCCATCAGGGACTGGACACCGGGGAGCTGTTTTTT